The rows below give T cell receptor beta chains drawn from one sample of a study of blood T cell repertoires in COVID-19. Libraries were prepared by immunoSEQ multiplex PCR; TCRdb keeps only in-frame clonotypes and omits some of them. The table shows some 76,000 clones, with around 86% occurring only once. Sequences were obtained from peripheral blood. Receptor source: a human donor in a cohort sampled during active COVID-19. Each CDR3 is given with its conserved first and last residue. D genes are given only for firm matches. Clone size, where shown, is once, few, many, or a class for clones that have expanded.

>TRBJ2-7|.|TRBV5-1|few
CASSFRGISSYEQYF
TGCGCCAGCAGCTTTCGAGGAATTAGCTCCTACGAGCAGTACTTC
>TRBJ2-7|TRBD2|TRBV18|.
CASSPLAGVEQYF
TGTGCCAGCTCACCTCTAGCGGGGGTCGAGCAGTACTTC
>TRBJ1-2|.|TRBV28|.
CASIPTDRSYGYTF
TGTGCCAGCATACCCACCGACAGGAGCTATGGCTACACCTTC
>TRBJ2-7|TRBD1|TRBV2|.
CASSERTGRYEQYF
TGTGCCAGCAGCGAAAGGACAGGGAGGTACGAGCAGTACTTC
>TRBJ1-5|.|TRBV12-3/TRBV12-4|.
CASSFQSQPQHF
TGTGCCAGCAGTTTTCAAAGCCAGCCCCAGCATTTT
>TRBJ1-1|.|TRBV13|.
CASSLYTANTEAFF
TGTGCCAGCAGCTTATATACAGCGAACACTGAAGCTTTCTTT
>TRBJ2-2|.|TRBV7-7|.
CASSPQPGRNTGELFF
TGTGCTAGCAGCCCCCAGCCGGGTAGAAACACCGGGGAGCTGTTTTTT
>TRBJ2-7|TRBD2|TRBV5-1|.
CASSSGLAGDEQYF
TGCGCCAGCAGCTCGGGACTAGCGGGGGACGAGCAGTACTTC
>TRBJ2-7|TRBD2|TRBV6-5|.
CASTPSPGGPYEQYF
TGTGCCAGCACCCCAAGCCCGGGGGGTCCCTACGAGCAGTACTTC
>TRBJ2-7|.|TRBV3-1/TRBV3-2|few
CASSHLIAAPYEQYF
TGTGCCAGCAGCCACCTGATAGCGGCCCCCTACGAGCAGTACTTC
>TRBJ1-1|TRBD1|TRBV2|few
CASGQGENTEAFF
TGTGCCAGCGGTCAGGGGGAGAACACTGAAGCTTTCTTT
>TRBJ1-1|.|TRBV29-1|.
CSSTVRLNTEAFF
TGCAGCTCGACAGTTCGGCTGAACACTGAAGCTTTCTTT
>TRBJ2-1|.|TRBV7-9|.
CASSLFIGGIDEQFF
TGTGCCAGCAGCTTATTCATCGGGGGTATAGATGAGCAGTTCTTC
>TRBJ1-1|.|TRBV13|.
CASSGGGSTEAFF
TGTGCCAGCAGCGGGGGAGGGTCGACTGAAGCTTTCTTT
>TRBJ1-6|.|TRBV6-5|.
CASADSRINSPLHF
TGTGCCAGCGCCGACAGTAGGATTAATTCACCCCTCCACTTT
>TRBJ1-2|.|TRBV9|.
CASSVGQATGYGYTF
TGTGCCAGCAGCGTAGGACAGGCGACTGGCTATGGCTACACCTTC
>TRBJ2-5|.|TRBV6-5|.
CASSYSGTQYF
TGTGCCAGCAGTTACTCGGGCACCCAGTACTTC
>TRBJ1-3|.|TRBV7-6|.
CASSLAPPTRLSGNTIYF
TGTGCCAGCAGCTTAGCCCCCCCGACCCGACTCTCTGGAAACACCATATATTTT
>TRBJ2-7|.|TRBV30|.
CAWRALAYEQYF
TGTGCCTGGAGGGCCCTGGCCTACGAGCAGTACTTC
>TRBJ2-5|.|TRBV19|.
CASSIAGETQYF
TGTGCCAGTAGTATAGCGGGAGAGACCCAGTACTTC
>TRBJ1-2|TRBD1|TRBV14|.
CASSQVVGLSRDRAGYTF
TGTGCCAGCAGCCAAGTCGTCGGTCTCTCCCGGGACAGGGCTGGCTACACCTTC
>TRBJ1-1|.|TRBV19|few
CASRFRRYLNTEAFF
TGTGCCAGTCGGTTCCGGAGATACTTGAACACTGAAGCTTTCTTT
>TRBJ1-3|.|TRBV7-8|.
CASSFGAGVTIYF
TGTGCCAGCAGCTTTGGGGCTGGGGTCACCATATATTTT
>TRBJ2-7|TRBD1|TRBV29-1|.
CSVDGTGANEQYF
TGCAGCGTTGATGGAACAGGGGCAAACGAGCAGTACTTC
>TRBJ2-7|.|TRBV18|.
CASSRSDSRGQYF
TGTGCCAGCTCCCGTTCGGACAGCCGAGGGCAGTACTTC
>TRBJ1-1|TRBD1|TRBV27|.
CASSLRTGGTEAFF
TGTGCCAGCAGTTTACGGACAGGGGGCACTGAAGCTTTCTTT
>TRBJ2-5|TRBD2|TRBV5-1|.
CASSLERGAQETQYF
TGCGCCAGCAGCTTGGAGCGGGGGGCCCAAGAGACCCAGTACTTC